This is a list of T cell receptor beta chains from one sample in a study of blood T cell repertoires in COVID-19. Repertoires were generated with immunoSEQ multiplex PCR, while TCRdb's copy carries only in-frame clones and drops some. The sample has around 330,000 clones; 88% are singletons. Input material: peripheral blood. These receptors came from a woman aged 30 to 39 with COVID-19, enrolled during active disease. The CDR3 runs from the conserved cysteine through the conserved F or W. The D gene is left open where the match is weak. The size field is filled for only some rows; it gives once, few, many or a size class.

J gene | V gene | clone size | D gene | CDR3 protein | CDR3 DNA
TRBJ1-5 | TRBV12-1 | . | . | CASSFVQFSNQPQHF | TGTGCCAGCAGCTTTGTACAGTTTAGCAATCAGCCCCAGCATTTT
TRBJ1-2 | TRBV4-1 | . | TRBD1 | CASSQGALGTGDGYTF | TGCGCCAGCAGCCAAGGGGCACTGGGGACAGGGGATGGCTACACCTTC
TRBJ2-2 | TRBV12-5 | . | TRBD1 | CASGATPGQGTRGELFF | TGTGCTAGTGGGGCGACTCCGGGACAGGGAACCAGGGGGGAGCTGTTTTTT
TRBJ1-4 | TRBV20-1 | . | . | CSASGRPTNEKLFF | TGCAGTGCTAGTGGCAGGCCAACTAATGAAAAACTGTTTTTT
TRBJ1-6 | TRBV6-4 | . | . | CASSEQYNSPLHF | TGTGCCAGCAGTGAACAGTATAATTCACCCCTCCACTTT
TRBJ2-3 | TRBV19 | . | . | CASSTRTNGDTQYF | TGTGCCAGTAGCACGAGGACTAACGGAGATACGCAGTATTTT
TRBJ2-5 | TRBV24-1 | . | TRBD2 | CATRGGGGQETQYF | TGTGCCACCCGAGGTGGGGGGGGCCAAGAGACCCAGTACTTC
TRBJ2-1 | TRBV13 | . | . | CASSSQGRVSNNEQFF | TGTGCCAGCAGCTCGCAGGGCAGGGTATCTAATAATGAGCAGTTCTTC
TRBJ1-2 | TRBV5-8 | . | TRBD1 | CASSHDRGLGYGYTF | TGTGCCAGCAGCCACGACAGGGGGCTTGGCTATGGCTACACCTTC
TRBJ2-3 | TRBV24-1 | . | TRBD2 | CATSGVRLAGDDTQYF | TGTGCCACCAGTGGTGTGCGGCTAGCGGGGGACGATACGCAGTATTTT
TRBJ1-2 | TRBV9 | . | . | CASSVQPDSYGYTF | TGTGCCAGCAGCGTCCAACCTGACAGCTATGGCTACACCTTC
TRBJ2-2 | TRBV28 | . | TRBD1 | CASSSTGGIGELFF | TGTGCCAGCAGTTCGACAGGGGGAATCGGGGAGCTGTTTTTT
TRBJ2-2 | TRBV5-1 | . | TRBD2 | CASNGGAGNTGELFF | TGCGCCAGCAACGGGGGGGCCGGAAACACCGGGGAGCTGTTTTTT
TRBJ1-1 | TRBV4-1 | . | . | CASSPKEAGRSEAFF | TGCGCCAGCAGCCCAAAGGAGGCCGGGAGATCTGAAGCTTTCTTT
TRBJ2-5 | TRBV7-3 | once | TRBD2 | CASSPGTSGGLPQYF | TGTGCCAGCAGTCCCGGGACTAGCGGGGGTCTGCCCCAGTACTTC
TRBJ1-3 | TRBV2 | once | . | CASRRSPGTGSGNTIYF | TGTGCCAGCAGGAGATCCCCTGGGACTGGGTCTGGAAACACCATATATTTT
TRBJ1-5 | TRBV6-5 | . | TRBD1 | CAISLDRADQPQHF | TGTGCCATCTCTTTGGACAGGGCGGATCAGCCCCAGCATTTT
TRBJ1-3 | TRBV6-1 | . | . | CASSEQAGRGNTIYF | TGTGCCAGCAGTGAACAAGCAGGGCGTGGAAACACCATATATTTT
TRBJ1-5 | TRBV10-1 | once | . | CSRRFRDQPQHF | TGCTCTCGGAGGTTTAGGGATCAGCCCCAGCATTTT
TRBJ1-2 | TRBV18 | . | . | CASSPDADTFGYTF | TGTGCCAGCTCACCAGACGCGGACACGTTCGGCTACACCTTC
TRBJ1-1 | TRBV18 | few | . | CASSPGRGGFGTEAFF | TGTGCCAGCTCACCCGGAAGGGGGGGGTTTGGCACTGAAGCTTTCTTT
TRBJ1-5 | TRBV6-1 | . | TRBD1 | CASSEFHSGTAGFNQPQHF | TGTGCCAGCAGTGAATTTCATTCCGGGACAGCGGGTTTCAATCAGCCCCAGCATTTT
TRBJ1-1 | TRBV10-3 | few | . | CAIRGPETGEEAFF | TGTGCCATCAGGGGGCCCGAGACAGGAGAAGAAGCTTTCTTT
TRBJ1-2 | TRBV11-3 | . | . | CASSADLDYGYTF | TGTGCCAGCAGCGCCGACTTAGACTATGGCTACACCTTC